This T cell receptor beta chain was recovered during a study of blood T cell repertoires in COVID-19 (dated by TCRdb to the early 2020s). Regarding the complete study: Collaborator samples came from the United States, Italy and Spain and covered acute and convalescent phases of COVID-19. Samples came from the ongoing ImmuneRACE study (first 160 participants) plus 1,254 subjects from 6 global collaborators. The repertoires were released in a freely available public database meant as a resource for research on the immune response to SARS-CoV-2. Sample metadata almost always included a de-identified subject ID, COVID-19 status, age in years and sex. The material from the prospective study consisted of cDNA or gDNA derived from T cells, B-cell-depleted T cells, or PBMCs. Where HLA class I and class II types were available, the types were taken from metadata supplied by the sample provider, not from assay-based typing. Subjects who had been exposed to COVID-19, were actively infected with it, or had recovered from it provided the deeply sampled blood TCRbeta repertoires that made up the dataset.

The paper as a whole reports these results and caveats: The amount of clinical and demographic metadata varied by source and participant and was provided uncurated.

TCRbeta CDR3 regions were amplified from genomic DNA by means of the immunoSEQ Assay, a bias-controlled multiplex PCR. The published analysis was carried out like this. Nucleated cell counts per sample were estimated from amplification of reference gene primers within the assay. Sequence reads were collapsed and filtered to measure the absolute abundance of every unique TCRbeta CDR3 rearrangement. For each sample, productive Simpson clonality was calculated as the square root of Simpson's diversity index over productive rearrangements. The immuneACCESS repertoire file appears here via TCRdb, limited to in-frame rearrangements. These files lack a portion of the clones; in checked studies, under half of the deficit traces to unresolved V genes, and the cause of the others is not known. That table gives V, J and clone size, and the DNA gave D and trimming. Here the sample has about 54,000 clones; about 91% occur a single time. The ten top clones hold about 7.3% of the sample.

Points on this clone: Its cognate antigen has yet to be identified. Base qualities are not recorded, but no much larger clone differs from it by a single base.

Each collaborating institution followed its own protocols to collect whole blood in K2EDTA tubes. For TCRbeta analysis, collaborators shipped samples in one of three forms: frozen whole blood, isolated PBMCs, or DNA extracted from either of those sample types. CDR1 LGHNA and CDR2 YSLEER were looked up in the germline V gene. The CDR3 holds 15 amino acids from the cysteine to the phenylalanine. The retained sequence is limited to the CDR3, 45 bases, with the frame set at the first base. For this chain, trimming is 4 bases at the V end and 2 bases at the J end, and the number of junction bases without a gene match is 2.

The sample taken for sequencing was peripheral blood. The source is a woman aged 60-75 years with active or convalescent COVID-19. The V gene is TRBV4-3 and the J gene is TRBJ2-7; the junction holds 13 bases that match TRBD2. DNA sequence: TGCGCCAGCAGCCGGACTAGCGGGAGCCCCTACGAGCAGTACTTC. Its translation is CASSRTSGSPYEQYF.